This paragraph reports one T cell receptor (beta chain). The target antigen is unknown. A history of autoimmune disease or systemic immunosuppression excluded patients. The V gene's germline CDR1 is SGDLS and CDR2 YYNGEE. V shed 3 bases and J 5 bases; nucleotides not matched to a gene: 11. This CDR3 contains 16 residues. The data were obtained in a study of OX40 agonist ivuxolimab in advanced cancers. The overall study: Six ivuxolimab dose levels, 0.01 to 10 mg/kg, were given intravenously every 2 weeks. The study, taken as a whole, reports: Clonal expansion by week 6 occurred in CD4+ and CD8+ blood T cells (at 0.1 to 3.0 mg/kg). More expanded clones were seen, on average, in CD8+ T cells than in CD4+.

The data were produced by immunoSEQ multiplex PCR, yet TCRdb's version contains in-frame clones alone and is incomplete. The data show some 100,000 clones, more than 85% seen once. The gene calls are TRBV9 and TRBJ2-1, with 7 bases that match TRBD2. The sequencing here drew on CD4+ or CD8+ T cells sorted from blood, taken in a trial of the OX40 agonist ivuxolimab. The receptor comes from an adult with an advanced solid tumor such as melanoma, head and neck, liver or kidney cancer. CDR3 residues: CASSEDWGLPNNEQFF. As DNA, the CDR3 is TGTGCCAGCAGCGAAGACTGGGGACTACCTAACAATGAGCAGTTCTTC.